These T cell receptor beta chains were read from a single sample in a study of blood T cell repertoires in COVID-19. Profiled with immunoSEQ multiplex PCR; TCRdb holds only in-frame clones, not every one. Of a few hundred thousand clones in the sample, roughly 86% are singletons; the top ten hold around 9.3%. Sequencing input: peripheral blood. Receptor source: a woman younger than 45 with COVID-19, enrolled during active disease. Both conserved end residues are part of each CDR3. Each record gives: clone size, D gene, J gene, V gene, CDR3 DNA, CDR3 protein. D genes are given only for firm matches. Clone size is given for some rows only: seen once, a few or many times, or a class if the clone is expanded.

once | NA | TRBJ2-7 | TRBV4-3 | TGCGCCAGCAGCCAATGGCAGGGCCGCTCCTACGAGCAGTACTTC | CASSQWQGRSYEQYF
NA | TRBD1 | TRBJ2-7 | TRBV27 | TGTGCCAGCAGTCACGGACAGGGTAACGAGCAGTACTTC | CASSHGQGNEQYF
NA | TRBD2 | TRBJ2-3 | TRBV7-3 | TGTGCCAGCAGCCGGACTAGCGGGAGTGGGAGAGATACGCAGTATTTT | CASSRTSGSGRDTQYF
once | TRBD2 | TRBJ2-3 | TRBV3-1/TRBV3-2 | TGTGCCAGCAGCCAACCACCCGGGAGGGGAGCGAACACAGATACGCAGTATTTT | CASSQPPGRGANTDTQYF
NA | NA | TRBJ2-2 | TRBV6-4 | TGTGCCAGCCGGGACAAGAACACCGGGGAGCTGTTTTTT | CASRDKNTGELFF
NA | TRBD1 | TRBJ2-7 | TRBV7-2 | TGTGCCAGCAGCTTCGGGACAGCTTACGAGCAGTACTTC | CASSFGTAYEQYF
NA | TRBD1 | TRBJ1-4 | TRBV6-6 | TGTGCCAGCAGTTATAAGACAGGGATTTCAAAACTGTTTTTT | CASSYKTGISKLFF
NA | NA | TRBJ1-1 | TRBV5-1 | TGCGCCAGCAGCTTGGGTTGGGGGCGCACGTTCATGAACACTGAAGCTTTCTTT | CASSLGWGRTFMNTEAFF
NA | NA | TRBJ2-7 | TRBV29-1 | TGCAGCGTTGTTATTTTGAGCTACGAGCAGTACTTC | CSVVILSYEQYF
NA | NA | TRBJ2-3 | TRBV2 | TGTGCCAGCAAATGGCAGCCCGGGACAGATACGCAGTATTTT | CASKWQPGTDTQYF
NA | TRBD2 | TRBJ2-1 | TRBV6-6 | TGTGCCAGCAGCCCACGACTAGCGGGAGGCAATGAGCAGTTCTTC | CASSPRLAGGNEQFF
NA | TRBD2 | TRBJ2-7 | TRBV28 | TGTGCCACCTTAGCGGGAGTTTACGAGCAGTACTTC | CATLAGVYEQYF
NA | TRBD1 | TRBJ1-1 | TRBV7-6 | TGTGCCAGCAGCTTATGGGACAGGGGTATGACTGAAGCTTTCTTT | CASSLWDRGMTEAFF
NA | TRBD1 | TRBJ1-5 | TRBV10-3 | TGTGCCATCAGGGGGACAGGGGGAGGCAATCAGCCCCAGCATTTT | CAIRGTGGGNQPQHF
NA | TRBD2 | TRBJ2-1 | TRBV5-4 | TGTGCCAGCAGCTTGGCTGCGGGAGGGCCCTACAATGAGCAGTTCTTC | CASSLAAGGPYNEQFF
few | TRBD1 | TRBJ1-4 | TRBV18 | TGTGCCAGCTCAACTGGGACAGGGGGTAATAATGAAAAACTGTTTTTT | CASSTGTGGNNEKLFF
NA | TRBD1 | TRBJ2-1 | TRBV5-4 | TGTGCCAGCAGCTTGGTGGGACAGGGATTCAATGAGCAGTTCTTC | CASSLVGQGFNEQFF
NA | TRBD1 | TRBJ1-2 | TRBV7-2 | TGTGCCAGCAGCTTAGTTGAGGGGGCAGGGTATGGCTACACCTTC | CASSLVEGAGYGYTF
NA | NA | TRBJ2-2 | TRBV5-4 | TGTGCCAGCAGCCTCCTGAGCGGACCCGGGACCGGGGAGCTGTTTTTT | CASSLLSGPGTGELFF
once | TRBD1 | TRBJ2-1 | TRBV10-3 | TGTGCCATCAACCCGGACAGGGATAATGAGCAGTTCTTC | CAINPDRDNEQFF
NA | TRBD1 | TRBJ2-5 | TRBV27 | TGTGCCAGCAGCCCCCTAGGGGGCGAGACCCAGTACTTC | CASSPLGGETQYF
once | TRBD1 | TRBJ1-1 | TRBV11-1 | TGTGCCAGCAGCTTAAGGGACAGGGGAGGGACTGAAGCTTTCTTT | CASSLRDRGGTEAFF
NA | NA | TRBJ2-4 | TRBV2 | TGTGCCACCGAATTTCCTGGGGGCGGAGCCAAAAACATTCAGTACTTC | CATEFPGGGAKNIQYF
NA | TRBD2 | TRBJ2-7 | TRBV6-5 | TGTGCCAGCAGGCCGGGAGGGCAGGTTGAGCAGTACTTC | CASRPGGQVEQYF
NA | NA | TRBJ2-1 | TRBV9 | TGTGCCAGCTCAAGCCCCCTAGGCCCCACCCATGAGCAGTTCTTC | CASSSPLGPTHEQFF
NA | NA | TRBJ2-7 | TRBV2 | TGTGCCAGCAGACCGGGAGCCTACGAGCAGTACTTC | CASRPGAYEQYF
NA | TRBD1 | TRBJ2-7 | TRBV5-5 | TGTGCCAGCAGCTTGGTGGGGACAGGGGTCCACGAGCAGTACTTC | CASSLVGTGVHEQYF
NA | TRBD1 | TRBJ1-1 | TRBV5-4 | TGTGCCAGCAGCCCTTCAAGGGACAGTACTGAAGCTTTCTTT | CASSPSRDSTEAFF
NA | TRBD1 | TRBJ1-4 | TRBV7-8 | TGTGCCAGCAGCCCGACAGGGGGCGCGGGAAAACTGTTTTTT | CASSPTGGAGKLFF
NA | TRBD1 | TRBJ1-1 | TRBV24-1 | TGTGCCACCAGTGCAGGGGGAAGCACTGAAGCTTTCTTT | CATSAGGSTEAFF
NA | TRBD1 | TRBJ2-7 | TRBV7-8 | TGTGCCAGCAGCTTAGGACAGGGAGACACCTACGAGCAGTACTTC | CASSLGQGDTYEQYF
NA | NA | TRBJ1-1 | TRBV11-1 | TGTGCCTCCCGGGGGAGGCCGAACACTGAAGCTTTCTTT | CASRGRPNTEAFF
NA | NA | TRBJ2-7 | TRBV7-2 | TGTGCCAGCAGCTTAGCGCTCCTAGAAAGGGAGCAGTACTTC | CASSLALLEREQYF
NA | NA | TRBJ1-1 | TRBV5-1 | TGCGCCAGCAGCTTGGGCTCGTCTAGCATGAACACTGAAGCTTTCTTT | CASSLGSSSMNTEAFF
NA | NA | TRBJ2-5 | TRBV7-2 | TGTGCCAGCAGCTTAGCCGGCGGTGCCGGGGAGACCCAGTACTTC | CASSLAGGAGETQYF
NA | NA | TRBJ1-5 | TRBV6-5 | TGTGCCAGCAGTTACTCGACGTCAGGGCCCCAGCATTTT | CASSYSTSGPQHF
few | NA | TRBJ1-1 | TRBV5-1 | TGCGCCAGCAGCTCTGACACTGAAGCTTTCTTT | CASSSDTEAFF
NA | NA | TRBJ1-4 | TRBV5-1 | TGCGCCAGCAGCCCGGGGGTGGGCAGTAATGAAAAACTGTTTTTT | CASSPGVGSNEKLFF
NA | NA | TRBJ2-5 | TRBV10-1 | TGCGCCAGCAGCGCTAAGAGGGGAGGAGAGACCCAGTACTTC | CASSAKRGGETQYF